This passage covers 3 T cell receptor beta chains from one sample sequenced in a study of human T cells and chemical hapten exposure. A single record per CDR3 protein comes from TCRdb applying MiXCR to the RACE reads. The sample includes around 130,000 distinct CDR3 sequences, approximately 9.1% of them seen just once. Indicated time point: healthy volunteer bleed at 2 weeks. The authors extracted total RNA from unfractionated whole blood. The sample taken for sequencing was whole blood. Receptors were obtained from a male donor in good health. Some clones in this sample may be carry-over from other donors' samples.

The V call is TRBV7-9, the J call TRBJ1-5; 8 nucleotides line up with TRBD1. Germline CDR1 is SEHNR and CDR2 is FQNEAQ (reference sequence). The CDR3 length is 13 residues. After removal of 5 bases from V and 7 bases from J, the junction contained 4 bases not matched to a gene. CDR3 residues: CASSDRGQQPQHF. The CDR3 DNA reads as TGTGCCAGCAGCGACAGGGGCCAACAGCCCCAGCATTTT.

A remark on this clonotype: A much larger clone lies one base from this, so it may be a read error. The CDR3 region is CASRIPSGDTLSSYEQYF. Written as DNA, the CDR3 is TGTGCCAGCAGAATTCCTAGCGGGGACACCCTCAGCTCCTACGAGCAGTACTTC. The gene calls are TRBV6-5 and TRBJ2-7; 9 nucleotides align to TRBD2. Germline-derived CDR1 and CDR2 are MNHEY and SVGAGI. There are 18 residues in the CDR3. Trimming took 6 bases from V and 0 from J; bases not matched to a gene: 15.

The chain couples TRBV10-3 to TRBJ1-1; D gene ambiguous. The CDR3 is 13 residues long. Germline CDR1 is ENHRY and CDR2 is SYGVKD. V lost 2 bases and J lost 11, with 15 bases in between. The CDR3 here is CAISELAPGGAFF. The CDR3 region has the DNA TGTGCCATCAGTGAGCTCGCCCCCGGTGGGGCTTTCTTT.